This T cell receptor (beta chain) was profiled in a study of beta chain features in type 1 diabetes. Whole-study findings and limits: Moderate but significant shortening of TCRB CDR3s was recorded in all four CD4+ subsets from Type 1 diabetes patients.

This clone was detected a few times. The antigen is not known. Donors contributed one heparinised blood draw apiece, averaging around 100 mL. From germline, CDR1 is MNHNY and CDR2 SVGAGI (reference sequence). This CDR3 is built from 15 residues. With 6 bases clipped from V and 5 bases from J, the junction kept 9 bases outside the gene matches. The study reverse transcribed the entire isolated RNA, so it sequenced expressed TCRB transcripts. Assay used: immunoSEQ multiplex PCR; TCRdb lists only in-frame clones, some missing. This sample yields 100,000 to 150,000 clones, of which 7% to 10% are seen a single time; 0.75% belongs to the top ten.

V usage is TRBV6-6 and J usage is TRBJ2-3; 9 bases are shared with TRBD1. This receptor was identified in a man aged 25 to 40 with type 1 diabetes. Sequencing was done on a sample of central memory CD4+ T cells from blood. CDR3 protein: CASRLQGALGDTQYF. For the CDR3, the DNA is TGTGCCAGCAGACTACAGGGGGCTCTTGGAGATACGCAGTATTTT.